The 10 T cell receptor beta chains below all came from one sample that was sequenced in a study of blood T cell repertoires in COVID-19. Only in-frame clones appear in the TCRdb table, and some are missing; sequencing was by immunoSEQ multiplex PCR. The data hold 200,000 to 250,000 clones, with about 88% observed a single time. Sequencing was done on a sample of peripheral blood. Receptors were obtained from a woman aged 45-65 years with COVID-19, enrolled during active disease.

The chain uses TRBV7-8 and TRBJ1-4, with D tentatively TRBD1 (5 bases). The length of the CDR3 is 15 residues. Per germline, CDR1 SGHVS and CDR2 FQNEAQ. Trimming stripped 3 bases from V and 8 bases from J, with 16 bases between. The CDR3 region is CASSFLKGIQEKLFF. The CDR3 DNA follows: TGTGCCAGCAGCTTTTTAAAGGGGATCCAGGAAAAACTGTTTTTT. Full variable domain (outside the CDR3, taken from reference TRBV7-8 and TRBJ1-4): GAGVSQSPRYKVAKRGQDVALRCDPISGHVSLFWYQQALGQGPEFLTYFQNEAQLDKSGLPSDRFFAERPEGSVSTLKIQRTQQEDSAVYLCASSFLKGIQEKLFFGSGTQLSVL.

This chain joins TRBV18 and TRBJ1-2; D is perhaps TRBD1 (5 bases). The CDR3 extends over 15 amino acids. The V end lost 3 bases, the J end lost 4 bases, and 15 bases lay between the germline ends. Per the germline V gene, CDR1 is KGHSH and CDR2 is LQKENI. CDR3 loop: CASSPSPEGAYGYTF. CDR3 nucleotides: TGTGCCAGCTCACCGAGTCCGGAAGGGGCCTATGGCTACACCTTC.

The genes are TRBV12-3 or TRBV12-4 and TRBJ2-6; no clear D gene. The V end lost 3 bases, the J end lost 4 bases, and 4 bases lay between the germline ends. The CDR3 covers 13 residues. CDR3 loop: CASSFRGANVLTF. CDR3 in DNA: TGTGCCAGCAGTTTTCGGGGGGCCAACGTCCTGACTTTC.

The chain uses TRBV29-1 and TRBJ2-1, with 8 bases matching TRBD1. Germline V gene sequence: CDR1 SQVTM, CDR2 ANQGSEA. The CDR3 extends over 11 amino acids. V lost 8 bases to trimming and J lost 10 bases; unmatched junction nucleotides: 7. In DNA, the CDR3 is TGCAGCATTCGGGGACAGGCGGAGCAGTTCTTC. Its translation: CSIRGQAEQFF.

This chain connects TRBV24-1 to TRBJ2-1, with 8 nucleotides matching TRBD1. Germline values: CDR1 KGHDR, CDR2 SFDVKD. The CDR3 loop spans 16 amino acids. J gave up 6 bases and V 3 bases, and 9 bases lay outside the gene matches. CDR3 bases: TGTGCCACCAGTGATGGCCGACAGGGGAGGTCCAATGAGCAGTTCTTC. Translating it yields CATSDGRQGRSNEQFF.

V and J are TRBV6-2 or TRBV6-3 and TRBJ1-2; weak D call: TRBD1 (5 bases). The germline V gene encodes CDR1 MNHEY and CDR2 SVGEGT. The CDR3 loop spans 13 amino acids. Trimming pared 5 bases from V and 5 bases from J, leaving 12 bases between. CDR3 bases: TGTGCCAGCAGTATGGGCAGGGCTTATGGCTACACCTTC. It encodes CASSMGRAYGYTF.

This clone was counted between two and nine times. J is TRBJ2-3 and V is TRBV5-1; tentatively, D is TRBD2 (7 bases). V dropped 0 bases and J dropped 5 bases, with 13 bases sitting between them. Germline V gene sequence: CDR1 SGHRS, CDR2 YFSETQ. CDR3 length: 15 residues. The CDR3 DNA follows: TGCGCCAGCAGCTTGGTCGGGGGGCAAAAAGATACGCAGTATTTT. This translates into CASSLVGGQKDTQYF.

The V and J genes are TRBV24-1 and TRBJ1-5, with D possibly TRBD1 on 6 matching bases. Trimming shortened V by 7 bases and J by 2 bases, and 17 bases separated the two germline ends. Germline loops: CDR1 KGHDR, CDR2 SFDVKD. The CDR3 is 16 residues long. Written as DNA, the CDR3 is TGTGCCACCAGATCCACAGGGTTAAGGGGCAATCAGCCCCAGCATTTT. This codes for CATRSTGLRGNQPQHF.

The chain couples TRBV5-4 to TRBJ1-6; D remains ambiguous. Deletions cut 4 bases from V and 7 bases from J, with 18 bases between. CDR3 length equals 16 residues. The V gene's germline CDR1 is SGHNT and CDR2 YYREEE (reference sequence). CDR3 sequence: CASSPLLQRRNSPLHF. In DNA form, the CDR3 reads TGTGCCAGCAGCCCGTTATTACAAAGGAGGAATTCACCCCTCCACTTT. Supplemented by reference TRBV5-4 and TRBJ1-6, the full variable domain reads ETGVTQSPTHLIKTRGQQVTLRCSSQSGHNTVSWYQQALGQGPQFIFQYYREEENGRGNFPPRFSGLQFPNYSSELNVNALELDDSALYLCASSPLLQRRNSPLHFGNGTRLTVT.

The chain carries TRBV7-9 and TRBJ1-2; no definite D call. This CDR3 contains 14 residues. V lost 4 bases and J lost 8, with 17 bases in between. Germline V gene data show CDR1 as SEHNR and CDR2 as FQNEAQ (reference sequence). In DNA form, the CDR3 reads TGTGCCAGCAGCTCCTCGCATGAGGATGGAGGCTACACCTTC. Translated: CASSSSHEDGGYTF.